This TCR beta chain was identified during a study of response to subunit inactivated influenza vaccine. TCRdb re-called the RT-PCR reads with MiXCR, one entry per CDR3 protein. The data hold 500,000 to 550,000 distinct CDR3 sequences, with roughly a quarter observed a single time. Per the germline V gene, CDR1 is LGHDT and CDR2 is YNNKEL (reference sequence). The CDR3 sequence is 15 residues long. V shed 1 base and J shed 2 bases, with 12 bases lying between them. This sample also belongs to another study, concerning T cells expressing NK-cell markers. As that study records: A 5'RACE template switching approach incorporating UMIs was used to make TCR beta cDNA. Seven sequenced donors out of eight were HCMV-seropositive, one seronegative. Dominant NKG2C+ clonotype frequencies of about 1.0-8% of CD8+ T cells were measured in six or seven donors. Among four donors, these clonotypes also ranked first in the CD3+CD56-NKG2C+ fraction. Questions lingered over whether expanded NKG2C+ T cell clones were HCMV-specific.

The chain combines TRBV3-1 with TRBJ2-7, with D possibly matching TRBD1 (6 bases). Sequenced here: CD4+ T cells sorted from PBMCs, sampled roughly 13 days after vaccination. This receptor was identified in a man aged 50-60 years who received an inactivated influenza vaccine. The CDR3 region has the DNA TGTGCCAGCAGCCAAGCAACGTCAGGGGCCTACGAGCAGTACTTC. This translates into CASSQATSGAYEQYF.